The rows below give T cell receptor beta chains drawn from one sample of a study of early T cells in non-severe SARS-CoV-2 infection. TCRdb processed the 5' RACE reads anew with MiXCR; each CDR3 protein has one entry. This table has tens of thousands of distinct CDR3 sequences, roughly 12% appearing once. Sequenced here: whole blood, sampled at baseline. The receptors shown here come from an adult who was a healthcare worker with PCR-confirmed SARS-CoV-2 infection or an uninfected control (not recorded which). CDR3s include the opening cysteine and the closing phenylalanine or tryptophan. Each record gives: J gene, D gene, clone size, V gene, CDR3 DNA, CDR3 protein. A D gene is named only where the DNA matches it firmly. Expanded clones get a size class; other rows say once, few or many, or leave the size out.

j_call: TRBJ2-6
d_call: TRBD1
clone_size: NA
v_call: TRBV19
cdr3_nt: TGTGCCAGTAGCCCGGGACAGGGTTTCTCTGGGGCCAACGTCCTGACTTTC
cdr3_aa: CASSPGQGFSGANVLTF

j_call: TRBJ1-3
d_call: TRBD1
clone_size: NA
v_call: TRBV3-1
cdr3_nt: TGTGCCAGCAGCCAATTTGGCCGGAATTGGCCCGGGACAGAAACTGGAAACACCATATATTTT
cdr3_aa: CASSQFGRNWPGTETGNTIYF

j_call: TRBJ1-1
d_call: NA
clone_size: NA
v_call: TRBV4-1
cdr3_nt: TGCGCCAGCAGTACCCCACTTGGAACAGCTTTCTTT
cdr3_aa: CASSTPLGTAFF

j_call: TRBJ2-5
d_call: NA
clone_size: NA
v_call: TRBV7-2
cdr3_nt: TGTGCCAGCAGCTTCGCAGGGATGGAGACCCAGTACTTC
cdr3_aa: CASSFAGMETQYF

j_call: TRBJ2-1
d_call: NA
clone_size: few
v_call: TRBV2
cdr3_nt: TGTGCCAGCAGAGGTTACAATGAGCAGTTCTTC
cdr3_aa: CASRGYNEQFF

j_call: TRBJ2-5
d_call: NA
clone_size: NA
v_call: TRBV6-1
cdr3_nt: TGTGCCAGCAGTACCGGGCCCTGGGGGGAGACCCAGTACTTC
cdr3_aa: CASSTGPWGETQYF

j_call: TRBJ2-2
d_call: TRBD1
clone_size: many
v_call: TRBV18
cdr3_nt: TGTGCCAGCTCACTACGGACAGGGATCAGCGCGAACACCGGGGAGCTGTTTTTT
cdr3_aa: CASSLRTGISANTGELFF

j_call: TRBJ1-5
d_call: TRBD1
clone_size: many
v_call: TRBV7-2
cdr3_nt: TGTGCCAGCAGCCTAGACAGGGGCAATCAGCCCCAGCATTTT
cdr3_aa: CASSLDRGNQPQHF

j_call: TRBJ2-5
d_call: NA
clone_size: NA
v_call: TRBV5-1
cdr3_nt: TGCGCCAGCAGTCCGAACTCCGGGGAGACCCAGTACTTC
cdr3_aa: CASSPNSGETQYF

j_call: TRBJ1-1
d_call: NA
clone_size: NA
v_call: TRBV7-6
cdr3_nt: TGTGCCAGCAGCTTGGGGGGGCGGACTGAAGCTTTCTTT
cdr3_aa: CASSLGGRTEAFF

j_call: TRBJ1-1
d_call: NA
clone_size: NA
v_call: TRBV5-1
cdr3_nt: TGCGCCAGCAGCTTGGCAGGGCGGGGCACTGAAGCTTTCTTT
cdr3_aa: CASSLAGRGTEAFF

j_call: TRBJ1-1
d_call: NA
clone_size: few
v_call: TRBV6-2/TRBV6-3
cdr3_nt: TGTGCCAGCAGTTCAATGGGTTCGAACACTGAAGCTTTCTTT
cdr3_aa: CASSSMGSNTEAFF

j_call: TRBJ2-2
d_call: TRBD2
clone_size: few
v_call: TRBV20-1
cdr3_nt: TGCAGTGCTAGAGATTCCGCCCGTAGCGGGGACACCGGGGAGCTGTTTTTT
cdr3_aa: CSARDSARSGDTGELFF

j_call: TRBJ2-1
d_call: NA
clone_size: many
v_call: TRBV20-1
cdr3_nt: TGCAGTGCTACCTCCCCGACTAGTCGGAACGGCAATGAGCAGTTCTTC
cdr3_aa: CSATSPTSRNGNEQFF

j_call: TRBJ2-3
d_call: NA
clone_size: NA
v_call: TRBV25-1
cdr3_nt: TGTGCCAGCAGTGAGTTCAGGGGCGCAGATACGCAGTATTTT
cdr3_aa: CASSEFRGADTQYF

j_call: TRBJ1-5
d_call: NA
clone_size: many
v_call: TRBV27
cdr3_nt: TGTGCCAGCAGGATGCACCAAGCCAATCAGCCCCAGCATTTT
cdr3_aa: CASRMHQANQPQHF

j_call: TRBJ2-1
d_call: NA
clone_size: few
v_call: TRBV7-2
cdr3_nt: TGTGCCAGCAGCTTTGGGGGGAACGATGAGCAGTTCTTC
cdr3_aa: CASSFGGNDEQFF

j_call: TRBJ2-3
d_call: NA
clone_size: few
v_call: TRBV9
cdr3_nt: TGTGCCAGCAGCAGGGGGTTAGATACGCAGTATTTT
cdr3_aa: CASSRGLDTQYF

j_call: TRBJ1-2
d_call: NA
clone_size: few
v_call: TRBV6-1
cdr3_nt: TGTGCCAGCAGTGAATTGACGGGATACTACACCTTC
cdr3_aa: CASSELTGYYTF

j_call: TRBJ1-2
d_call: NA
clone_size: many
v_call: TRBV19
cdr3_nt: TGTGCCAGTAGTCGATCGATCGGCGGGGCGCCGAACTATGGCTACACCTTC
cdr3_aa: CASSRSIGGAPNYGYTF

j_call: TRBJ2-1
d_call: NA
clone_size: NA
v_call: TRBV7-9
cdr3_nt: TGTGTCTCCCTCGGACAAGCTTACAATGAGCAGTTCTTC
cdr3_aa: CVSLGQAYNEQFF

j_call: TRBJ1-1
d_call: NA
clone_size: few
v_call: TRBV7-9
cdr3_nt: TGTGCCAGCAGCTTAGCCTCAGGGATTAGGACTGAAGCTTTCTTT
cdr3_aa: CASSLASGIRTEAFF

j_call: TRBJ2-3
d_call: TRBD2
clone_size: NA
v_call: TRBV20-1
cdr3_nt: TGCAGTGCTAGCGAGACTAGCGGGGGGGTCACAGATACGCAGTATTTT
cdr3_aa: CSASETSGGVTDTQYF

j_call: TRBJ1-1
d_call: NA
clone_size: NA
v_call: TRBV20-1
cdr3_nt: TGCAGTGCCCCTGGGCCGGGTGTCACTGAAGCTTTCTTT
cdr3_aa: CSAPGPGVTEAFF

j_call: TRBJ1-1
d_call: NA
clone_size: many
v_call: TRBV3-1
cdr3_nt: TGTGCCAGCAGCCCAACGGTTTCTTCTGAAGCTTTCTTT
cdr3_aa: CASSPTVSSEAFF

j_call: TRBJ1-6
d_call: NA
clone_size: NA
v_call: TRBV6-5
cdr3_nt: TGTGCCAGCAGTTATAGGGTAGATTCACCCCTCCACTTT
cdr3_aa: CASSYRVDSPLHF

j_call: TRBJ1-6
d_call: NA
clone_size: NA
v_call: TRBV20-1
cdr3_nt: TGCAGTGCTAGAGACCCATTTATACAGGGACGGCGATCACCCCTCCACTTT
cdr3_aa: CSARDPFIQGRRSPLHF

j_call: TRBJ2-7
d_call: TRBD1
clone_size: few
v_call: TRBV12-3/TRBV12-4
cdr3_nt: TGTGCCAGCAGTTCCTACAGGGGCTCCTACGAGCAGTACTTC
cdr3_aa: CASSSYRGSYEQYF

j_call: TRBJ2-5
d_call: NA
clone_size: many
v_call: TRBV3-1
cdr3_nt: TGTGCCAGCAGTTCAGGAGAGACCCAGTACTTC
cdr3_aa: CASSSGETQYF

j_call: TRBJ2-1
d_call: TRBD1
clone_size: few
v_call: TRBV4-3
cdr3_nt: TGCGCCAGCAGCCAAGATGCAGGGGGCTACAACAATGAGCAGTTCTTC
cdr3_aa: CASSQDAGGYNNEQFF

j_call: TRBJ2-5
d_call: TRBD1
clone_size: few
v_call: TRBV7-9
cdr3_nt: TGTGCCAGCAGCTTCAACCATCGGACAGGGCGGGAGACCCAGTACTTC
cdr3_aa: CASSFNHRTGRETQYF

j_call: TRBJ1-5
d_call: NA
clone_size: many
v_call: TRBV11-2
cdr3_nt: TGTGCCAGCAGCTTAGAGCCAGGGAGAGATCAGCCCCAGCATTTT
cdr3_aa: CASSLEPGRDQPQHF

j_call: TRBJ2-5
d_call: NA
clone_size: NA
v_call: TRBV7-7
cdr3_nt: TGTGCCAGCAGCTTATCAGGGGCGGGAGAGACCCAGTACTTC
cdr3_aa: CASSLSGAGETQYF

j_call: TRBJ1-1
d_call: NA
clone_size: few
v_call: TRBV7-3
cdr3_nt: TGTGCCAGCAGCTCCTCGAGGAACACTGAAGCTTTCTTT
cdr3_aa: CASSSSRNTEAFF

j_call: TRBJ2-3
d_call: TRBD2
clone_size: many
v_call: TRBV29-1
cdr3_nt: TGCAGCGTTGCTGGAGCGGGACTAGCGGGGGGTAGCACAGATACGCAGTATTTT
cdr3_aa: CSVAGAGLAGGSTDTQYF

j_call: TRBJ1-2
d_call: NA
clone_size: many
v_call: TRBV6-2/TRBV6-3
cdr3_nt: TGTGCCAGCTCAACGACCAACTATGGCTACACCTTC
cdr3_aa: CASSTTNYGYTF

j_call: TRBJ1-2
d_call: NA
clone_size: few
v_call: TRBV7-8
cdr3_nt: TGTGCCAGCAGTTCAGACATGGGAGGCTACACCTTC
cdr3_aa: CASSSDMGGYTF

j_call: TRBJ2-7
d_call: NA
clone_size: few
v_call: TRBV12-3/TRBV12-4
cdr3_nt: TGTGCCAGCAGTTATGTGGGGGGAAAATACGAGCAGTACTTC
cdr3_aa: CASSYVGGKYEQYF

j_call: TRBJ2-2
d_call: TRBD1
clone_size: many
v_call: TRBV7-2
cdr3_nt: TGTGCCAGCACCCGGACAGGGGGCGAGGCAGGGACCGGGGAGCTGTTTTTT
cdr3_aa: CASTRTGGEAGTGELFF

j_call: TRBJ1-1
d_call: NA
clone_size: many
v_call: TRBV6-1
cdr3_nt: TGTGCCAGCACTGAGACGGTGGGCACTGAAGTTTTCTTT
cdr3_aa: CASTETVGTEVFF

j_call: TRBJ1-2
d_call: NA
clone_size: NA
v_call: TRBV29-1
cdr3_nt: TGCAGCGTTGAACTTGCGTCCTATGGCTACACCTTC
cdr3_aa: CSVELASYGYTF

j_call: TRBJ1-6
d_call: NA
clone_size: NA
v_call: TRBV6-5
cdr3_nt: TGTGCCAGCAGCCTGTGGACGGATTCACCCCTCCACTTT
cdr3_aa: CASSLWTDSPLHF

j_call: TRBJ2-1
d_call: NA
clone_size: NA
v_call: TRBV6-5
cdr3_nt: TGTGCCACCGGCTGGGGTTACAATGAGCAGTTCTTC
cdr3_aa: CATGWGYNEQFF

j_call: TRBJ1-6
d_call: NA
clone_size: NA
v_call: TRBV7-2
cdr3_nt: TGTGCCAGCAGCCCCGCGAGTAATTCACCCCTCCACTTT
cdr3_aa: CASSPASNSPLHF

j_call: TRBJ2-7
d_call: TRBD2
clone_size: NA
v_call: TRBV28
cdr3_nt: TGTGCCAGTAGATTTACGGGGGGGCGTCCCGAGCAGTACTTC
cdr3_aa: CASRFTGGRPEQYF

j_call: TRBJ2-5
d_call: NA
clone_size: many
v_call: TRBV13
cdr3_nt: TGTGCCAGCAGCGTCGGGACTCGTCAAGAGACCCAGTACTTC
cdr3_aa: CASSVGTRQETQYF

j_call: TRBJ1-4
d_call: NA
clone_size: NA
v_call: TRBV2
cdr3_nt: TGTGCCAGCAGTCCGGGACGGCATAATGAAAAACTGTTTTTT
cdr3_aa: CASSPGRHNEKLFF

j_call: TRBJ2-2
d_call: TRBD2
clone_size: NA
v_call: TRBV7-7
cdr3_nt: TGTGCCAGCAGCCCCCAGCGGGGGGACCGGGAGCTGTTTTTT
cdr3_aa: CASSPQRGDRELFF

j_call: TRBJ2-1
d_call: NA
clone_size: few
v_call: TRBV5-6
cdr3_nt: TGTGCCAGCAGCTTGGTCTCCTACAATGGGCAGTTCTTC
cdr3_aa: CASSLVSYNGQFF

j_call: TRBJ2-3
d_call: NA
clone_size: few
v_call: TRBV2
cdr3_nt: TGTGCCAGCAGTGGCCCAACAGATACGCAGTATTTT
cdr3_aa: CASSGPTDTQYF

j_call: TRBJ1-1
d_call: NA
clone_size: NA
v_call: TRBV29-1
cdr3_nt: TGCAGCGTTGGGGTTGGACAGAACACTGAAGCTTTCTTT
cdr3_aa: CSVGVGQNTEAFF

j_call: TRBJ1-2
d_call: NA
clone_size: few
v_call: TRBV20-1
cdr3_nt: TGCAGTGCTAGTACAGGATTTAACTATGGCTACACCTTC
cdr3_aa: CSASTGFNYGYTF

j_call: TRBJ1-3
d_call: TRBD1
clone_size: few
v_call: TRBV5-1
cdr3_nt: TGCGCCAGCAGCTTAACAGGGGCCCACTCTGGAAACACCATATATTTT
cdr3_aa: CASSLTGAHSGNTIYF